The TCR beta chain described here comes from a study of blood T cells in healthy people across ages. Next came a second PCR, run for roughly 6 to 11 cycles, which used a sample-barcoded 5' primer along with a J-beta primer mix. Each sample provided no less than 3 million CDR3-containing paired-end reads. TCRdb passed the 5' RACE reads through MiXCR, listing each CDR3 protein once. Here the sample spans about 1,600,000 distinct CDR3 sequences, 42% being singletons. CDR3 length equals 16 residues. V was shortened by 0 bases and J by 1 base, with 10 bases between the two germline ends. Germline loops: CDR1 SGHRS, CDR2 YFSETQ.

The source material was blood. The sequence derives from a woman aged 18 to 35 in good health. This sequence joins TRBV5-1 and TRBJ1-4; D uncertain. The CDR3 DNA reads TGCGCCAGCAGCTTGGATTATCGGAGAACTAATGAAAAACTGTTTTTT. Its translation: CASSLDYRRTNEKLFF. Supplemented by reference TRBV5-1 and TRBJ1-4, the full variable domain reads KAGVTQTPRYLIKTRGQQVTLSCSPISGHRSVSWYQQTPGQGLQFLFEYFSETQRNKGNFPGRFSGRQFSNSRSEMNVSTLELGDSALYLCASSLDYRRTNEKLFFGSGTQLSVL.